These T cell receptor beta chains were read from a single sample in a study of CD8+CD57+ T cells in acquired aplastic anemia. Each CDR3 protein gets one entry after TCRdb re-called the reads with MiXCR. The data hold about 270,000 distinct CDR3 sequences, with roughly 82% observed a single time. Sample: sorted CD4+, CD8+, or CD8+CD57+ T cells (not recorded which) from PBMCs. These TCRs come from a human donor with aplastic anemia. The CDR3 runs from the conserved cysteine through the conserved F or W. A D gene is named only where the DNA matches it firmly. The size of a clone is reported for some rows only, either as once, few or many, or as a class for expanded clones.

D | size | J | V | DNA | CDR3
. | . | TRBJ2-7 | TRBV19 | TGTGCCAGTAGTACTCTTCGGGGACCTACTACCTACGAGCAGTACTTC | CASSTLRGPTTYEQYF
TRBD2 | . | TRBJ2-3 | TRBV10-3 | TGTGCCATCAACTCGGCGGGGGGATCGGATACGCAGTATTTT | CAINSAGGSDTQYF
. | . | TRBJ1-6 | TRBV7-2 | TGTGCCAGCAGCTCGGACCGCTTACTTTCACACCTCCACTTT | CASSSDRLLSHLHF
. | once | TRBJ2-3 | TRBV7-9 | TGTGCCAGCAGCGACGGGGGCAGACCCGAGCAGTATTTT | CASSDGGRPEQYF
. | . | TRBJ1-1 | TRBV9 | TGTGCCACCTCCCCTCGGTTAGCGGGAGAAGTTGGTGCTTTCTTT | CATSPRLAGEVGAFF
. | many | TRBJ1-2 | TRBV27 | TGTGCCAGCCGGACCTCGAGAGGGACCAGCGCATACTATGGCTACACCTTC | CASRTSRGTSAYYGYTF
. | . | TRBJ2-7 | TRBV6-1 | TGTGCCAGCAGAAGCGGTGGGTCCTACGAGCAGTACTTC | CASRSGGSYEQYF
. | . | TRBJ2-1 | TRBV7-9 | TGTGCCAGCAGCTTTCCGGGTAGCTACGGGGCCAACGACCAGTTCTTC | CASSFPGSYGANDQFF
. | . | TRBJ2-1 | TRBV19 | TGTGCCAGTAGTATAGATAGAAGCGCCGACAGTGAGCAGCACTTCTTC | CASSIDRSADSEQHFF
TRBD1 | . | TRBJ2-7 | TRBV19 | TGTGCCAGTAGCTCCCGGGACAGTGTGCTCGAGCAGTACTTC | CASSSRDSVLEQYF
TRBD2 | . | TRBJ2-1 | TRBV20-1 | TGCAGTGCTAGCCCACTAGCGGGAGATCACAATGAGCAGTTCTTC | CSASPLAGDHNEQFF
TRBD2 | few | TRBJ2-5 | TRBV5-4 | TGTGCCACCAGTGGTGGGGGGGAGCAAGAGACCCAGTACTTC | CATSGGGEQETQYF
. | few | TRBJ1-3 | TRBV29-1 | TGCAGCGTTGGCGCTGGAAACACCATATATTTT | CSVGAGNTIYF
TRBD2 | few | TRBJ2-1 | TRBV9 | TGTGCCAGCAGCTTAGCGGGTAGCTACGGGGCCAACGAGTTCTTC | CASSLAGSYGANEFF
. | . | TRBJ1-5 | TRBV9 | TGTGCCAGCAGCTTAAAGCGGAACAATCAGCCTCAGCATTTT | CASSLKRNNQPQHF
. | . | TRBJ2-2 | TRBV7-9 | TGCGCCAGCAGCCAAGTACCCGGGGGGCCGAACACCGGGGAGCTGTTTTTT | CASSQVPGGPNTGELFF
. | . | TRBJ2-1 | TRBV11-3 | TGTGCCAGCAGCTTTGATCTGATAGATGAGCAGTTCTTC | CASSFDLIDEQFF
. | . | TRBJ2-1 | TRBV7-9 | TGTGCTAGAAGCGTATCCCCGAAGAACGAGCAGTTCTTC | CARSVSPKNEQFF
TRBD1 | . | TRBJ2-7 | TRBV7-6 | TGTGCCAGCAGTTCGGACAGGGCACATTCACCCCAGCACTTC | CASSSDRAHSPQHF
. | . | TRBJ2-3 | TRBV2 | TGTGCCAGCAGGGACTACACTCCAGATACGCAGTATTTT | CASRDYTPDTQYF
. | . | TRBJ2-1 | TRBV7-9 | TGTGCCAGCAGCTTAGAAAGAGGTCGCGGGACCCAGTATCAGTTCTTC | CASSLERGRGTQYQFF
TRBD1 | . | TRBJ1-1 | TRBV7-9 | TGTGCCAGCAGCTTAGAGACAGGGGGTCACACAGAAGCTTTCTTT | CASSLETGGHTEAFF
. | few | TRBJ2-3 | TRBV7-4 | . | CASSVLGGLAQAYF
TRBD2 | . | TRBJ2-1 | TRBV19 | TGTGCCAGTAGTATTACTAGCGGAGACTATGAGCAGTTCTTC | CASSITSGDYEQFF
TRBD1 | . | TRBJ2-5 | TRBV24-1 | TGTGCCACCGGGACAGGGGGCGTGGAGACCCAGTACTTC | CATGTGGVETQYF
. | . | TRBJ2-1 | TRBV9 | TGTGCCAGCAGAGATGGGGGGAACAATGAGCAGTTCTTC | CASRDGGNNEQFF
. | . | TRBJ2-3 | TRBV7-8 | TGTGCCAGCAGCTTAGGGGGCGCAGACGATACGTATTTT | CASSLGGADDTYF
TRBD1 | . | TRBJ1-2 | TRBV7-9 | TGTGCCAGCAGCCCGGGACAGGATCAAAACTTTGGGCCCACCTTC | CASSPGQDQNFGPTF
. | . | TRBJ2-3 | TRBV5-1 | TGCGCCAGCGGCGATTGCAGCACAGACACGCAGTATTTT | CASGDCSTDTQYF
. | . | TRBJ1-4 | TRBV10-3 | TGTGCCATCAGTGAGGACGACAGGTTTCCGTTTTTT | CAISEDDRFPFF
. | . | TRBJ2-1 | TRBV5-8 | TGTGCCAGCAGCTTGCGGAGCGCCTACAATGAGCAGTTCTTC | CASSLRSAYNEQFF
. | many | TRBJ2-1 | TRBV5-1 | TGCGCCAGCAGCTTTGTCTCCTACAATGAGCAGTTCTTC | CASSFVSYNEQFF
. | . | TRBJ2-1 | TRBV2 | TGTGCCAGCGGGGACGGGGGCACAAATACTCAGGATTTTCAGTTCTTC | CASGDGGTNTQDFQFF
. | . | TRBJ2-1 | TRBV7-3 | TGTGCCAGCAGCTACGCGGGGGCGTACAACGAGCAGTCTTTC | CASSYAGAYNEQSF
. | . | TRBJ2-3 | TRBV5-1 | TGCGCCAGCAGCTTGGTCCGAGGACACTGTACGCAGTATTTT | CASSLVRGHCTQYF
. | few | TRBJ2-3 | TRBV9 | TGTGCCAGCAGCGACGGGGGCACAGATACAGAGTATTTT | CASSDGGTDTEYF
. | few | TRBJ1-1 | TRBV10-3 | TGTGCCATCAGTTCCCCCCCCGGGACACCCAGACCCGAAGCTTTCTTT | CAISSPPGTPRPEAFF
. | . | TRBJ1-2 | TRBV9 | . | CAAHSGETQYFGHTF
TRBD1 | . | TRBJ1-6 | TRBV9 | TGTGCCAGCAGTTTGGGGACAGGGTCTTCACCCCTCCACTTT | CASSLGTGSSPLHF
. | once | TRBJ2-3 | TRBV7-6 | TGTGCCAGCAGCTCCACTACAGGGCACGAAGCGTTCTTTTTT | CASSSTTGHEAFFF
. | once | TRBJ2-5 | TRBV7-9 | TGTGCCTACGGGGTCGCGGCGTACCGAGAGACCCTGTACTTC | CAYGVAAYRETLYF
. | many | TRBJ2-2 | TRBV20-1 | TGCAGTGCTAGAGATTTTAGTGGCGGGGAGCTGTTTTTT | CSARDFSGGELFF
. | . | TRBJ2-1 | TRBV6-4 | TGCGCCAGCAGCGACCCGGACAATGAGCAGTTCTTC | CASSDPDNEQFF
TRBD1 | many | TRBJ1-5 | TRBV11-2 | TGTGCCAGCAGCTTGAGACAGGGAAGCAATCAGCCCCAGCATTTT | CASSLRQGSNQPQHF
TRBD2 | . | TRBJ2-3 | TRBV9 | TGTGCCAGCGGAGGAGCGGGGCACATTCCGTACTTCGAGTATTTT | CASGGAGHIPYFEYF
TRBD1 | few | TRBJ2-3 | TRBV7-2 | TGTGCCAGCAGCCTAGGGACAGGGGATCACACGGATTCGCAGTATTTT | CASSLGTGDHTDSQYF
. | . | TRBJ2-1 | TRBV7-8 | TGTGCCAGCAGCCAAGCGGGCGGAACCGGTCCGCATGAGCAGTTCTTC | CASSQAGGTGPHEQFF
. | once | TRBJ1-1 | TRBV7-2 | TGTGCCAGCGGAGTGACACCCGTCGCCGTGTATGCTGACGCTTTCTTT | CASGVTPVAVYADAFF
. | once | TRBJ1-2 | TRBV2 | TGTGCCAGCAGCGACCGGGGCAGGGATTTGGAGTATGGCTACACCTTC | CASSDRGRDLEYGYTF
TRBD1 | . | TRBJ1-2 | TRBV7-6 | TGTGCCAGCAGCTTAGTTCAGGGGGCTGGCTACACCTTC | CASSLVQGAGYTF
. | . | TRBJ2-2 | TRBV10-1 | TGCGCCATAGTATACGGCGGAGATTCGGTCGGGGAGCTGTTTTTT | CAIVYGGDSVGELFF
TRBD2 | . | TRBJ2-1 | TRBV7-6 | TGTGCCAGCACCCTAGGGAGGGTCTCCACTGGGGCCAACTTC | CASTLGRVSTGANF